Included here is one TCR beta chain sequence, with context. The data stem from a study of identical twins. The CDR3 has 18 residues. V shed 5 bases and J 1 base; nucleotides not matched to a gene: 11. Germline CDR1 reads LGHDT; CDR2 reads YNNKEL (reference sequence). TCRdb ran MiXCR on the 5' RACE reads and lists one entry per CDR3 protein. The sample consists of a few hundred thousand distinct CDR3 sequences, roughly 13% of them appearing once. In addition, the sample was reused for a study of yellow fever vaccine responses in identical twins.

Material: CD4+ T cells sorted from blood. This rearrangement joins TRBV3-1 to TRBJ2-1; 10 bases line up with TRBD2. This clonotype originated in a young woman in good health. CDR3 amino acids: CASSKGLAEAISYNEQFF. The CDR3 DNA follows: TGTGCCAGCAGCAAAGGACTAGCGGAAGCTATTTCCTACAATGAGCAGTTCTTC.